The TCR beta chain under discussion was sequenced for a study of blood T cells in healthy people across ages. CDR1 and CDR2 (germline): ENHRY, SYGVKD. The CDR3 totals 14 residues. After removal of 4 bases from V and 3 bases from J, the junction contained 5 bases not matched to a gene. Combining a sample-barcoded 5' primer with a J-beta primer mix, a second PCR ran for roughly 6 to 12 cycles. MiXCR, run by TCRdb on the 5' RACE reads, gives a single entry per CDR3 protein. In the table there are around 1,900,000 distinct CDR3 sequences, around 40% of which are singletons. Material: blood. The clonotype comes from a human donor in good health. The V gene is TRBV10-3, the J gene TRBJ1-1; 7 nucleotides match TRBD1. Written as DNA, the CDR3 is TGTGCCATCAGTGTCGACAGGGTAGACACTGAAGCTTTCTTT. Residues: CAISVDRVDTEAFF.